This T cell receptor beta chain originates from a study of identical twins. TCRdb re-analysed the 5' RACE reads in MiXCR, keeping a single row per CDR3 protein. The sample lists some 900,000 distinct CDR3 sequences; roughly 12% were seen once. A further study also used this sample, focusing on yellow fever vaccine responses in identical twins.

This receptor was obtained from a woman younger than 35 in good health. Sequencing was performed on PBMCs.

The CDR3 spells CASGPGLASTDTQYF. CDR3 in DNA: TGTGCCAGCGGCCCGGGACTAGCGAGCACAGATACGCAGTATTTT. The chain couples TRBV5-4 to TRBJ2-3; 10 bases map to TRBD2. This CDR3 region has 15 residues. The J segment lost 0 bases and the V segment lost 7 bases, leaving 5 bases of the junction unmatched. Germline values: CDR1 SGHNT, CDR2 YYREEE (reference sequence).